These 10 T cell receptor beta chains share one sample of origin, sequenced in a study of CD8+CD57+ T cells in acquired aplastic anemia. CDR3 and TCR beta VDJ profiling relied on a genomic DNA template. One entry per CDR3 protein, called by TCRdb with MiXCR from the reads. This sample carries some 180,000 distinct CDR3 sequences, approximately 45% of them seen once, and the ten largest clones take under 3.5%. Sequencing input: sorted CD4+, CD8+, or CD8+CD57+ T cells (not recorded which) from PBMCs. The source is a human donor in good health.

The chain recombines TRBV10-3 with TRBJ2-7; D is unresolved. From germline, CDR1 is ENHRY and CDR2 SYGVKD. V gave up 3 bases and J gave up 2 bases, with 8 bases separating them. The CDR3 totals 13 residues. In nucleotides, the CDR3 is TGTGCCATCAGTGATCCCGGTACCTACGAGCAGTACTTC. Translation: CAISDPGTYEQYF.

The chain joins TRBV28 to TRBJ2-2, with TRBD2 identical over 7 bases. The CDR3 is made up of 15 amino acids. V lost 3 bases and J lost 3; bases outside the gene matches: 4. Germline lookup yields CDR1 MDHEN and CDR2 SYDVKM. As DNA, the CDR3 is TGTGCCAGCAGTTTGGGAGGGTTTGACACCGGGGAGCTGTTTTTT. Translated, it gives CASSLGGFDTGELFF.

This clonotype was counted many times. The rearrangement links TRBV5-8 to TRBJ2-3, with 8 bases lining up with TRBD1. The germline V gene encodes CDR1 SGHTS and CDR2 YDEGEE. V gave up 5 bases and J gave up 2 bases; unmatched junction bases: 1. This CDR3 spans 13 amino acids. CDR3 protein: CASRGQVTDTQYF. The CDR3 bases are TGTGCCAGCAGGGGACAGGTCACAGATACGCAGTATTTT.

This chain joins TRBV20-1 and TRBJ1-1; D is perhaps TRBD1 (5 bases). This CDR3 is built from 15 residues. CDR1 DFQATT and CDR2 SNEGSKA come from the germline V gene (reference sequence). V was cut by 0 bases and J by 4 bases, with 15 bases left in between. The CDR3: CSARDQGRGATEAFF. CDR3 in DNA: TGCAGTGCTAGAGACCAGGGCCGGGGAGCCACTGAAGCTTTCTTT.

The chain carries TRBV5-1 and TRBJ1-2; D is possibly TRBD1 (6 bases). CDR3 length equals 13 residues. Germline V CDR1 and CDR2: SGHRS, YFSETQ. Trimming took 4 bases from V and 8 from J, leaving 15 bases between them. CDR3 amino acids: CASSAGQIAGYTF. The CDR3 nucleotides are TGCGCCAGCAGCGCTGGACAGATCGCAGGCTACACCTTC.

The rearrangement joins TRBV18 to TRBJ2-7; D is unresolved. Germline-derived CDR1 and CDR2 are KGHSH and LQKENI. The length of the CDR3 is 14 residues. The V and J ends lost 0 bases and 6 bases respectively, with 12 bases between them. The CDR3 nucleotides read TGTGCCAGCTCACCACCGAGGCTACACTCCGAGCAGTACTTC. It specifies CASSPPRLHSEQYF.

This clonotype appeared a few times. The gene calls are TRBV24-1 and TRBJ1-2; no reliable D call. The CDR3 totals 9 residues. With 12 bases removed from V and 8 bases from J, the gap between germline ends came to 9 bases. The germline V gene encodes CDR1 KGHDR and CDR2 SFDVKD. The CDR3 loop reads CASRSGYTF. CDR3 coding DNA: TGTGCCTCGCGTAGCGGCTACACCTTC.

This sequence joins TRBV10-3 and TRBJ2-3; D gene ambiguous. V was trimmed by 7 bases and J by 0 bases, leaving 5 bases between them. The CDR3 spans 12 residues. Germline CDR1 and CDR2: ENHRY and SYGVKD. CDR3 DNA sequence: TGTGCCATCAAGTCGAGCACAGATACGCAGTATTTT. As protein: CAIKSSTDTQYF.

CDR3 nucleotides: TGTGCCACCACCGGACTAGCGGGAGTCAATGAGCAGTTCTTC. Its translation is CATTGLAGVNEQFF. The chain joins TRBV25-1 to TRBJ2-1; 13 bases map to TRBD2. Germline assignment: CDR1 MGHDK and CDR2 SYGVNS. Germline trimming cut 10 bases from V and 6 bases from J; bases unmatched to any gene: 6. The CDR3 totals 14 residues.

Regarding this clonotype: The junction does not match germline at one end; this may be a read error. The V gene is TRBV10-3, the J gene TRBJ1-4; 11 bases agree with TRBD1. The germline V gene has CDR1 ENHRY and CDR2 SYGVKD. The CDR3 sequence is 17 residues long. Here the CDR3 DNA reads TGTGCCAGCAGTTACGTTGGGACAGGGGGGTCTAATGAAAAACTGTTTTTT. This gives the protein CASSYVGTGGSNEKLFF.